One sample yielded the 2 T cell receptor beta chains listed below, sequenced in a study of lung T cells in sarcoidosis with Löfgren's syndrome. In TCRdb, the reads were re-called with MiXCR into one record per CDR3 protein. The repertoire holds 3,000 to 3,500 distinct CDR3 sequences, with about 17% as singletons. Sequencing was performed on CD4+ T cells from bronchoalveolar lavage. The receptors originated from a human donor with sarcoidosis (Löfgren's syndrome or another form), or a control subject (not recorded which).

In its sample, this clonotype ranks as medium-sized. The chain has TRBV18 and TRBJ1-2; D remains unclear. CDR3 size: 13 residues. Between the trimmed V and J ends, which lost 3 bases and 6 bases, there was a span of 11 bases. From germline, CDR1 is KGHSH and CDR2 LQKENI. CDR3 loop: CASSPNRGDGYTF. The CDR3, as DNA: TGTGCCAGCTCACCTAATCGAGGTGATGGCTACACCTTC.

This clonotype is judged medium-sized (0.01 to 0.1%). The genes are TRBV7-2 and TRBJ1-5; no reliable D call. With 8 bases removed from V and 5 bases from J, the gap between germline ends came to 13 bases. The CDR3 totals 13 residues. Germline V gene data show CDR1 as SGHTA and CDR2 as FQGNSA. CDR3 region: CASGIRGHQPQHF. The CDR3 DNA reads as TGTGCCAGCGGTATCAGAGGTCATCAGCCCCAGCATTTT. Complete variable domain (other parts from reference TRBV7-2 and TRBJ1-5): GAGVSQSPSNKVTEKGKDVELRCDPISGHTALYWYRQSLGQGLEFLIYFQGNSAPDKSGLPSDRFSAERTGGSVSTLTIQRTQQEDSAVYLCASGIRGHQPQHFGDGTRLSIL.